The T cell receptor beta chain under discussion was sequenced for a study of cytomegalovirus exposure and HLA in healthy donors. PCR employed 60 Vbeta and 13 Jbeta primers. Profiled with immunoSEQ multiplex PCR; TCRdb holds only in-frame clones, not every one. The sample contains about 91,000 clones, more than 70% of which appear only once. Study-wide results and limits: Per published reports, the classifier diagnosed cytomegalovirus status with high specificity and sensitivity. In an earlier analysis, productive rearrangement rates for most beta V segments clustered near 87% or 30%.

The germline V gene encodes CDR1 MDHEN and CDR2 SYDVKM. The CDR3 is 14 residues long. V gave up 3 bases and J gave up 6 bases, with 15 bases separating them. As for this clone: What it binds is unknown.

The sequencing sample was made of PBMCs. This clonotype was obtained from a male donor in good health and CMV-seropositive. This chain uses TRBV28 with TRBJ2-7; TRBD1 is a possible D gene (7 bases). DNA of the CDR3: TGTGCCAGCAGTTTGAGTCCAGGGGGAGGCGAGCAGTACTTC. It translates to CASSLSPGGGEQYF.